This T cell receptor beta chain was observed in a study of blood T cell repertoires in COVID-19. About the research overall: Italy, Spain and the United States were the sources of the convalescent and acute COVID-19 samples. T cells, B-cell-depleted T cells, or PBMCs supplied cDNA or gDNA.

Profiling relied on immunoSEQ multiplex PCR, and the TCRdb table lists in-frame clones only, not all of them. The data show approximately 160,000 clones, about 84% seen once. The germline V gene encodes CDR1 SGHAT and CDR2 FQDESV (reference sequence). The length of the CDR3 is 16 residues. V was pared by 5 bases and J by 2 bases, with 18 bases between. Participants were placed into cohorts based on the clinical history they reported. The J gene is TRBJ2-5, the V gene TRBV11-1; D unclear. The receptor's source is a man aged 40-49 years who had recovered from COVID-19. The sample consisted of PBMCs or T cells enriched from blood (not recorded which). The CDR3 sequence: CASSPQQPGSQETQYF. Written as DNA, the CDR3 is TGTGCCAGCAGCCCCCAGCAACCCGGGTCTCAAGAGACCCAGTACTTC.